Listed below are T cell receptor beta chains from one sample, sequenced in a study of OX40 agonist ivuxolimab in advanced cancers. The repertoire was sequenced with immunoSEQ multiplex PCR; TCRdb's copy has only in-frame clones and lacks some. The table includes 71,000 or so clones, roughly 90% detected once. The sample consisted of CD4+ or CD8+ T cells sorted from blood, taken in a trial of the OX40 agonist ivuxolimab. All receptors come from an adult with an advanced solid tumor such as melanoma, head and neck, liver or kidney cancer. Both conserved end residues are part of each CDR3. A D gene is named only where the DNA matches it firmly. Rows give clone size only sometimes, using once, few, many, or a class for an expanded clone.

j_call clone_size v_call d_call cdr3_aa cdr3_nt
TRBJ2-1 NA TRBV6-5 NA CASSYSTAGTYNEQFF TGTGCCAGCAGTTACTCGACGGCAGGGACCTACAATGAGCAGTTCTTC
TRBJ2-7 few TRBV7-9 NA CASSPSVANEQYF TGTGCCAGCAGCCCCAGCGTAGCGAACGAGCAGTACTTC
TRBJ2-1 NA TRBV28 NA CASSPGNPEQFF TGTGCCAGCAGCCCTGGGAACCCTGAGCAGTTCTTC
TRBJ2-1 NA TRBV10-3 NA CAISEGYNEQFF TGTGCCATCAGTGAAGGCTACAATGAGCAGTTCTTC
TRBJ1-2 NA TRBV28 NA CASSLGQSSYGYTF TGTGCCAGCAGCCTCGGACAGTCCTCCTATGGCTACACCTTC
TRBJ2-1 NA TRBV7-9 TRBD2 CASSKTGTSGINEQFF TGTGCCAGCAGTAAAACGGGGACTAGCGGGATTAATGAGCAGTTCTTC
TRBJ2-5 NA TRBV7-9 NA CASTLGSGASYQETQYF TGTGCCAGCACCCTAGGGTCGGGGGCGAGCTACCAAGAGACCCAGTACTTC
TRBJ2-2 NA TRBV4-3 TRBD1 CASSQEGTGTGELFF TGCGCCAGCAGCCAAGAAGGGACAGGGACCGGGGAGCTGTTTTTT
TRBJ1-2 few TRBV7-2 NA CASSLEAGTYYGYTF TGTGCCAGCAGCTTAGAGGCGGGCACCTACTATGGCTACACCTTC
TRBJ2-5 NA TRBV10-3 NA CAIRAGRDGGTQYF TGTGCCATCAGGGCGGGTCGGGACGGCGGGACCCAGTACTTC
TRBJ2-4 NA TRBV19 NA CASSPSEVNIQYF TGTGCCAGTAGTCCCTCGGAAGTTAACATTCAGTACTTC
TRBJ1-1 NA TRBV7-9 NA CASSPRIELGLTEAFF TGTGCCAGCAGCCCGCGAATCGAACTCGGGTTAACTGAAGCTTTCTTT
TRBJ1-2 NA TRBV28 NA CASSPPRGTYGYTF TGTGCCAGCAGCCCACCACGGGGTACTTATGGCTACACCTTC
TRBJ2-2 NA TRBV6-1 TRBD1 CASSVLETGGIIRPGELFF TGTGCCAGCAGTGTATTAGAGACAGGGGGGATAATACGGCCCGGGGAGCTGTTTTTT
TRBJ1-2 NA TRBV11-3 NA CASSLGGEAYGYTF TGTGCCAGTAGCTTAGGAGGGGAGGCCTATGGCTACACCTTC
TRBJ1-5 NA TRBV28 TRBD1 CASSLRTGESNQPQHF TGTGCCAGCAGTTTAAGGACAGGGGAAAGCAATCAGCCCCAGCATTTT
TRBJ2-2 NA TRBV19 NA CASTPVGAANTGELFF TGTGCCAGTACCCCGGTTGGAGCGGCGAACACCGGGGAGCTGTTTTTT
TRBJ1-1 NA TRBV6-5 NA CASSYSKGETEAFF TGTGCCAGCAGTTACTCGAAGGGGGAGACTGAAGCTTTCTTT
TRBJ2-7 once TRBV18 TRBD1 CASSPRPGQSSYEQYF TGTGCCAGCTCACCTCGACCGGGACAGAGTTCCTACGAGCAGTACTTC
TRBJ2-3 NA TRBV19 TRBD2 CASKKLVAGNTDTQYF TGTGCCAGTAAAAAACTTGTAGCGGGGAACACAGATACGCAGTATTTT
TRBJ2-5 NA TRBV27 NA CASSLRSRTLEGSETQYF TGTGCCAGCAGTTTAAGGTCCCGGACCCTTGAGGGTTCGGAGACCCAGTACTTC
TRBJ2-1 NA TRBV27 NA CASSSPYLLDNEQFF TGTGCCAGCAGTTCGCCCTACCTCCTTGATAATGAGCAGTTCTTC
TRBJ1-2 NA TRBV28 NA CASNPGPINYGYTF TGTGCCAGCAATCCAGGACCTATTAACTATGGCTACACCTTC
TRBJ1-2 NA TRBV7-2 NA CASSLGGGNYGYTF TGTGCCAGCAGCTTGGGTGGCGGTAACTATGGCTACACCTTC
TRBJ2-5 NA TRBV5-8 TRBD1 CASSLVKGAAGTQYF TGTGCCAGCAGCTTGGTTAAGGGGGCGGCAGGGACCCAGTACTTC
TRBJ1-2 NA TRBV18 NA CASSPGFGNYGYTF TGTGCCAGCTCACCAGGGTTTGGGAACTATGGCTACACCTTC
TRBJ2-7 NA TRBV30 NA CAWRTLRETYEQYF TGTGCCTGGAGGACACTCAGGGAAACCTACGAGCAGTACTTC
TRBJ2-1 NA TRBV7-6 NA CASSLDRTSYNEQFF TGTGCCAGCAGCTTAGACAGAACGTCCTACAATGAGCAGTTCTTC
TRBJ2-3 NA TRBV29-1 TRBD2 CSAKRETDTQYF TGCAGCGCCAAGCGGGAGACAGATACGCAGTATTTT
TRBJ2-2 NA TRBV19 NA CASSKMRGSNTGELFF TGTGCCAGTAGTAAGATGAGGGGCTCAAACACCGGGGAGCTGTTTTTT
TRBJ2-7 NA TRBV7-2 NA CASSFTHEQYF TGTGCCAGCAGCTTTACCCACGAGCAGTACTTC
TRBJ2-1 NA TRBV10-3 TRBD2 CAISDTRAGKNNEQFF TGTGCCATCAGTGATACTAGAGCGGGAAAGAACAATGAGCAGTTCTTC
TRBJ2-2 NA TRBV11-3 NA CASSRESGRTGELFF TGTGCCAGCAGCCGAGAGAGCGGGCGGACCGGGGAGCTGTTTTTT
TRBJ2-3 NA TRBV5-1 TRBD2 CASSFLPLAGGDTQYF TGCGCCAGCAGCTTCCTCCCCCTAGCGGGAGGGGATACGCAGTATTTT
TRBJ2-3 NA TRBV9 TRBD1 CASRPGTDHPTDTQYF TGTGCCAGCAGGCCCGGGACAGACCACCCCACAGATACGCAGTATTTT
TRBJ2-1 NA TRBV7-2 NA CASSLAIGQFF TGTGCCAGCAGCTTGGCCATTGGGCAGTTCTTC
TRBJ2-7 NA TRBV7-2 TRBD2 CASSPSGGRSYEQYF TGTGCCAGCAGTCCCAGCGGGGGTCGCTCCTACGAGCAGTACTTC
TRBJ2-7 NA TRBV9 NA CASTVGSGSSYEQYF TGTGCCAGCACCGTCGGATCAGGAAGCTCCTACGAGCAGTACTTC
TRBJ2-1 NA TRBV28 TRBD2 CASSLWGSGGLNEQFF TGTGCCAGCAGTTTATGGGGTAGCGGGGGACTCAATGAGCAGTTCTTC
TRBJ2-2 NA TRBV5-3 NA CARSFRVGELFF TGTGCCAGAAGCTTTAGGGTCGGGGAGCTGTTTTTT
TRBJ2-5 NA TRBV29-1 TRBD2 CSVGLAGGQETQYF TGCAGCGTTGGACTAGCGGGTGGCCAAGAGACCCAGTACTTC
TRBJ1-2 NA TRBV28 TRBD1 CASSWPGQGNYGYTF TGTGCCAGCAGCTGGCCGGGACAGGGGAACTATGGCTACACCTTC
TRBJ1-5 NA TRBV19 NA CATMGRGGDQPQHF TGTGCCACAATGGGGAGGGGCGGGGATCAGCCCCAGCATTTT
TRBJ2-3 NA TRBV29-1 TRBD2 CSVVKDSGSTDTQYF TGCAGCGTTGTCAAGGATAGCGGGAGCACAGATACGCAGTATTTT
TRBJ2-3 NA TRBV25-1 TRBD2 CASSVGLAGGSPDTQYF TGTGCCAGCAGTGTTGGCCTAGCGGGAGGGTCGCCAGATACGCAGTATTTT
TRBJ1-3 NA TRBV2 NA CASSGGPGNTIYF TGTGCCAGCAGTGGAGGACCGGGAAACACCATATATTTT
TRBJ2-1 NA TRBV5-4 TRBD1 CASSLGTGGWDEQFF TGTGCCAGCAGCTTGGGGACAGGGGGCTGGGATGAGCAGTTCTTC
TRBJ2-1 NA TRBV6-5 NA CASSYSSLARTNEQFF TGTGCCAGCAGTTACTCGAGTCTAGCGAGAACCAATGAGCAGTTCTTC
TRBJ2-3 NA TRBV28 NA CASSEPRDSSLDTQYF TGTGCCAGCAGTGAGCCCCGGGACTCGTCATTAGATACGCAGTATTTT
TRBJ2-7 NA TRBV30 TRBD2 CAWSQKGLAGLGEQYF TGTGCCTGGAGCCAGAAGGGACTAGCGGGGTTAGGGGAGCAGTACTTC
TRBJ2-7 NA TRBV28 NA CASSLGQTTYEQYF TGTGCCAGCAGTTTAGGGCAGACCACCTACGAGCAGTACTTC
TRBJ2-6 NA TRBV4-2 TRBD1 CASSQAQGSGANVLTF TGTGCCAGCAGCCAAGCACAGGGGTCTGGGGCCAACGTCCTGACTTTC
TRBJ2-5 NA TRBV9 NA CASSVGEAVLQETQYF TGTGCCAGCAGCGTAGGAGAGGCGGTACTCCAAGAGACCCAGTACTTC
TRBJ2-1 NA TRBV4-2 NA CASSQGPLVRGLDNEQFF TGTGCCAGCAGCCAAGGACCCTTAGTTAGGGGTTTGGACAATGAGCAGTTCTTC